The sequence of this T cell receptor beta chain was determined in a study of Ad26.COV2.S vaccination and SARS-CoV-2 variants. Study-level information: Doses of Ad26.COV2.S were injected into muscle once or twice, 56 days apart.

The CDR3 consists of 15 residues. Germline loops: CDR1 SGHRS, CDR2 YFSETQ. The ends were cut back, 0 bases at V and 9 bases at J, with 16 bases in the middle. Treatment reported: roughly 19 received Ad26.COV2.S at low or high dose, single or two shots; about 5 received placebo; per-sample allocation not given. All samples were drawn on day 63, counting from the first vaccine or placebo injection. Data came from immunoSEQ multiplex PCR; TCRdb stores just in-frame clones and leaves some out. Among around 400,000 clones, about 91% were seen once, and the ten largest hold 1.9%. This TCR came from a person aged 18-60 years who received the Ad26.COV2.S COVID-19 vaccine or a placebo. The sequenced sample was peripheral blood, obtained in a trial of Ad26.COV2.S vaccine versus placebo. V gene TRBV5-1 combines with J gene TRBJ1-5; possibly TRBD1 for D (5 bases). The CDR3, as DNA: TGCGCCAGCAGCTTGGAACCGGGGCAGGGTTGGCCCCAGCATTTT. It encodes CASSLEPGQGWPQHF.